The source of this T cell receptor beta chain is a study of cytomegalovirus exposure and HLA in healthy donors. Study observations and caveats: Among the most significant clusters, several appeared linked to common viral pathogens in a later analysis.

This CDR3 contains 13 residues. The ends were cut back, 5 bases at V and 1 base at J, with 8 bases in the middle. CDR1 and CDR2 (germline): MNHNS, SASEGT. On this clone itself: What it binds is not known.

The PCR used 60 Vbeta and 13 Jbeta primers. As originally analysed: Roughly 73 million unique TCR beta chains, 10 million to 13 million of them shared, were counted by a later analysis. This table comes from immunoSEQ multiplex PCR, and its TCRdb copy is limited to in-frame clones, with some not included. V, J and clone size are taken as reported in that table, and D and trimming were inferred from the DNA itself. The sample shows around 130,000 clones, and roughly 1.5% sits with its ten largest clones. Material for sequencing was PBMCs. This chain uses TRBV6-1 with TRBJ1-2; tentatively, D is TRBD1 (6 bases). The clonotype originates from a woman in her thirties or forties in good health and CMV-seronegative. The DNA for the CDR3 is TGTGCCAGCAGTCGAGGGGGTAACTATGGCTACACCTTC. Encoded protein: CASSRGGNYGYTF.